The present entry profiles one TCR beta chain with its context. The antigen this receptor binds is unknown. Per-base qualities were not stored, and no clone one base away is much larger. CDR1 and CDR2 are drawn from the germline V gene: MDHEN, SYDVKM. The cysteine opens and the phenylalanine closes a CDR3 of 12 amino acids. This entry keeps only the CDR3 DNA: 36 bases, framed from base 1. V is cut by 5 bases and J by 3 bases, and the space between the germline ends is 8 bases. This entry is derived from a study of blood T cell repertoires in COVID-19 (dated by TCRdb to the early 2020s). Study-wide context: Samples covering the acute and convalescent phases of COVID-19 were provided by collaborators in the United States, Italy and Spain. The material from the prospective study consisted of cDNA or gDNA derived from T cells, B-cell-depleted T cells, or PBMCs. The dataset comprised deeply sampled blood TCRbeta repertoires from subjects exposed to, actively infected with, or recovered from COVID-19. The repertoires were made available in a free public database intended to serve as a resource for research on the immune response to SARS-CoV-2. Samples were obtained from the ongoing ImmuneRACE study (first 160 participants) and from 1,254 subjects provided by 6 global collaborators. The sample metadata nearly always contained a de-identified subject ID, COVID-19 status, age in years and sex. Where available, HLA class I and class II types were obtained from metadata supplied by the sample provider rather than from assay-based typing.

Overall results and qualifications from the work: Clinical and demographic metadata were provided uncurated, with the amount varying by source and participant.

In Seattle, one collaborating source enrolled patients while the infection was active and tracked those patients longitudinally over the course of disease. Whole blood was collected in K2EDTA tubes by collaborating institutions according to the institutions' own protocols. For TCRbeta analysis, collaborator samples were shipped as frozen whole blood, as isolated PBMCs, or as DNA extracted from either sample type. TCRbeta CDR3 regions were amplified from genomic DNA by means of the immunoSEQ Assay, a bias-controlled multiplex PCR. The paper's processing steps were these. The number of nucleated cells in each sample was estimated by amplification of reference gene primers within the assay. Sequence reads were collapsed and filtered to measure the absolute abundance of every unique TCRbeta CDR3 rearrangement. For each sample, productive Simpson clonality was calculated as the square root of Simpson's diversity index across productive rearrangements. The source is immuneACCESS, and TCRdb retained only in-frame sequences with V and J called. Part of the clones is not carried over; for the studies checked, unresolved V genes explain less than half of this, and the remainder is unexplained. V and J calls plus clone size are reproduced from that table; the DNA served to infer D and trimming. The sample records roughly 440,000 clones, about 87% of which are singletons. The ten largest clones represent around 12% of the sample.

Source material: peripheral blood. The chain links TRBV28 with TRBJ2-7, with a weak D call of TRBD1 (5 bases match). The clonotype comes from a woman in her forties or fifties with COVID-19, enrolled during active disease. The base sequence is TGTGCCAGCAGTCACGACAGCTACGAGCAGTACTTC. This encodes CASSHDSYEQYF. The entire variable domain, with the stretches around the CDR3 drawn from the reference TRBV28 and TRBJ2-7 proteins, is DVKVTQSSRYLVKRTGEKVFLECVQDMDHENMFWYRQDPGLGLRLIYFSYDVKMKEKGDIPEGYSVSREKKERFSLILESASTNQTSMYLCASSHDSYEQYFGPGTRLTVT.